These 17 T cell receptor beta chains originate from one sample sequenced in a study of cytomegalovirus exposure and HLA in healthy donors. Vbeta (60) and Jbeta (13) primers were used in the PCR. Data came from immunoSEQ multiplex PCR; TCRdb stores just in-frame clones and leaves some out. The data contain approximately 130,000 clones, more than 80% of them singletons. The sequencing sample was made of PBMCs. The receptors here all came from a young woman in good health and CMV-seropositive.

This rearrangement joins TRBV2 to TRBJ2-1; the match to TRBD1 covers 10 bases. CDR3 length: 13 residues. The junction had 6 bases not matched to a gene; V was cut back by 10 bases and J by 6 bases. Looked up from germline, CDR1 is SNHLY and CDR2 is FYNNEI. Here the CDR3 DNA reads TGTGCCACCTGGACAGGGGGGATCAATGAGCAGTTCTTC. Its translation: CATWTGGINEQFF.

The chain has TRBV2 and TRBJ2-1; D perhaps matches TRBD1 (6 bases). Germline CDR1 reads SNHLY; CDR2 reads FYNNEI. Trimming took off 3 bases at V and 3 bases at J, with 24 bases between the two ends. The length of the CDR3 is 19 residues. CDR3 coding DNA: TGTGCCAGCAGTGATTCTAAATATTGGGCTACAGGGAACTACAATGAGCAGTTCTTC. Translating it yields CASSDSKYWATGNYNEQFF. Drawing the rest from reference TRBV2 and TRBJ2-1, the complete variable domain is EPEVTQTPSHQVTQMGQEVILRCVPISNHLYFYWYRQILGQKVEFLVSFYNNEISEKSEIFDDQFSVERPDGSNFTLKIRSTKLEDSAMYFCASSDSKYWATGNYNEQFFGPGTRLTVL.

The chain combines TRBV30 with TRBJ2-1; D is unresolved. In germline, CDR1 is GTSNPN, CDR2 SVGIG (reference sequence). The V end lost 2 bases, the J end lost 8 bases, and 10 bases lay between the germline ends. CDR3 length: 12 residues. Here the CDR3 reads CAWSFFSDEQFF. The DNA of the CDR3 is TGTGCCTGGAGTTTTTTTTCGGATGAGCAGTTCTTC. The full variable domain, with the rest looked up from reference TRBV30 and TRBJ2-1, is SQTIHQWPATLVQPVGSPLSLECTVEGTSNPNLYWYRQAAGRGLQLLFYSVGIGQISSEVPQNLSASRPQDRQFILSSKKLLLSDSGFYLCAWSFFSDEQFFGPGTRLTVL.

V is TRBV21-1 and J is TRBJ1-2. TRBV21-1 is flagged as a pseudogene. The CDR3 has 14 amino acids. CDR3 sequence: CASSKAAGAYGYTF. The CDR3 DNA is TGTGCCAGCAGCAAAGCTGCGGGAGCCTATGGCTACACCTTC.

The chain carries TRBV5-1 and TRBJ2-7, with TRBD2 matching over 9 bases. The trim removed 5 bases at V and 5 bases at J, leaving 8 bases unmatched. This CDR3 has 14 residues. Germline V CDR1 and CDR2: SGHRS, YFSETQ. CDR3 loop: CASRPVAGVDEQYF. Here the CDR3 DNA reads TGCGCCAGCAGGCCAGTAGCGGGAGTTGACGAGCAGTACTTC.

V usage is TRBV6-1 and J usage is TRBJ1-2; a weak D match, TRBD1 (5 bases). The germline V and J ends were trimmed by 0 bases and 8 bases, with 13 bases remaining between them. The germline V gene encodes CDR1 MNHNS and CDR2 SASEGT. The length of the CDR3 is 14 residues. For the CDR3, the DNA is TGTGCCAGCAGTGAAGCCTGGAGGGGTGAAGGCTACACCTTC. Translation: CASSEAWRGEGYTF.

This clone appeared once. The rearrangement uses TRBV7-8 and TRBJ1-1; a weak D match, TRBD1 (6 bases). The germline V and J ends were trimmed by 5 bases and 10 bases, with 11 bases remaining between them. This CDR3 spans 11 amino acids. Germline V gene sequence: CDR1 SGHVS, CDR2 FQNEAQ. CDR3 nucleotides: TGTGCCAGCAGCCCGGGGGGCGGAGCTTTCTTT. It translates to CASSPGGGAFF. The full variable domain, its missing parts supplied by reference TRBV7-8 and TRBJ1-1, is GAGVSQSPRYKVAKRGQDVALRCDPISGHVSLFWYQQALGQGPEFLTYFQNEAQLDKSGLPSDRFFAERPEGSVSTLKIQRTQQEDSAVYLCASSPGGGAFFGQGTRLTVV.

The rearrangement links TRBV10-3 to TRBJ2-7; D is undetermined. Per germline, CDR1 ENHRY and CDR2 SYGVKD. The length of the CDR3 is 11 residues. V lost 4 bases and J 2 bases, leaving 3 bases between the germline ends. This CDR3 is CAISAAYEQYF. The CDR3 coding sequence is TGTGCCATCAGTGCCGCCTACGAGCAGTACTTC.

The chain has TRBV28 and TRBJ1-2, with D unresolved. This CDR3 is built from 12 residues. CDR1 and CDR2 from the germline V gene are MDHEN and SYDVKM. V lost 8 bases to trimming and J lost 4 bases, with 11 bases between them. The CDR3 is CASFGASYGYTF. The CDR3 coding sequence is TGTGCCAGCTTTGGAGCGAGCTATGGCTACACCTTC.

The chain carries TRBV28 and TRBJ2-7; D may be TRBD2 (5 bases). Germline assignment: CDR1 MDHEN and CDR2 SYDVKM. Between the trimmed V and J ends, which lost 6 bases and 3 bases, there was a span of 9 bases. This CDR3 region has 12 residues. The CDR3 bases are TGTGCCAGCAGCCCGGCGGGCTACGAGCAGTACTTC. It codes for CASSPAGYEQYF.

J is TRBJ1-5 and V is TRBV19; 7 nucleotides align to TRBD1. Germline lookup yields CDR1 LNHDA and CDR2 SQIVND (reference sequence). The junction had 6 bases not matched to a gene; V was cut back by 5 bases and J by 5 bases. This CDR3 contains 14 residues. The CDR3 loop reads CASSERGLDQPQHF. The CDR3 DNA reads TGTGCCAGTAGTGAGAGGGGGCTCGATCAGCCCCAGCATTTT.

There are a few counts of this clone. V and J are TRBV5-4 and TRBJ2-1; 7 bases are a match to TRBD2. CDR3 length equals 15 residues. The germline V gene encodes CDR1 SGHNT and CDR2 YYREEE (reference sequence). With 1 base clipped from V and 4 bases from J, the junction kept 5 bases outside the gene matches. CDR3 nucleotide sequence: TGTGCCAGCAGCTTGACAGCGGGGCAATACAATGAGCAGTTCTTC. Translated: CASSLTAGQYNEQFF.

The chain's CDR3 is CASIRGGSTDTQYF. CDR3 DNA: TGTGCCAGCATTAGGGGGGGTAGCACAGATACGCAGTATTTT. The chain uses TRBV6-1 and TRBJ2-3; a weak D match, TRBD2 (7 bases). With 7 bases removed from V and 0 bases from J, the gap between germline ends came to 11 bases. CDR3 length: 14 residues. From germline, CDR1 is MNHNS and CDR2 SASEGT.

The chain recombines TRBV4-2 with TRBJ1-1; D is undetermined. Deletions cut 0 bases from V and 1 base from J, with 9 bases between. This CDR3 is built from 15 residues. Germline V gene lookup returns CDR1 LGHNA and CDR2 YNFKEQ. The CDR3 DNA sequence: TGTGCCAGCAGCCAAGATCCCTCCAGGAACACTGAAGCTTTCTTT. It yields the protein CASSQDPSRNTEAFF.

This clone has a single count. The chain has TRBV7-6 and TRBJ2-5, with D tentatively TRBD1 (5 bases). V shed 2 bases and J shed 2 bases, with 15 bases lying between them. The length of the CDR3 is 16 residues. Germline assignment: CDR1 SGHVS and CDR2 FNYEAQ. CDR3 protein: CASSLSGAANQETQYF. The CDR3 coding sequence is TGTGCCAGCAGCTTAAGTGGGGCGGCTAATCAAGAGACCCAGTACTTC.

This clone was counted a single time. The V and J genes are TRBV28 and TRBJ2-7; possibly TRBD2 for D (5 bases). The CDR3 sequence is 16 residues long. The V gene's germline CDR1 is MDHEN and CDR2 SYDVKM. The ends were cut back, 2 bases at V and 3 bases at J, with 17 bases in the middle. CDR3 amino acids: CASSLETGKPVYEQYF. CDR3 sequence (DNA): TGTGCCAGCAGTTTAGAGACCGGGAAGCCTGTCTACGAGCAGTACTTC.

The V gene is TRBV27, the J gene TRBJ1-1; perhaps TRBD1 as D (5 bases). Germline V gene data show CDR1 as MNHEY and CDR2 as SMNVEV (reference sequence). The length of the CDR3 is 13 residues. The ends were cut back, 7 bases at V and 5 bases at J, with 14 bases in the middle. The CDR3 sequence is CASTARALTEAFF. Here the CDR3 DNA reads TGTGCCAGCACCGCCAGGGCTTTAACTGAAGCTTTCTTT.